These T cell receptor beta chains were read from a single sample in a study of human T cells and chemical hapten exposure. TCRdb re-called the RACE reads with MiXCR, one entry per CDR3 protein. In the table there are some 110,000 distinct CDR3 sequences, roughly 10% of which are singletons. The sequenced sample was whole blood, obtained in connection with sensitization to the hapten diphenylcyclopropenone (DPC). The origin of the receptors is a woman aged 50 to 60 with alopecia areata. Some clones in this sample may be carry-over from other donors' samples. Both conserved end residues are part of each CDR3. A D gene is named only where the DNA matches it firmly. Clone size is shown for a subset of rows, as once, few, many or a class of expanded clone.

v_gene	d_gene	j_gene	abundance	CDR3nt	CDR3aa
TRBV9	TRBD1	TRBJ1-2	.	TGTGCCAGCAGCGTTTCCGGACAGGGCGATGGCTACACCTTC	CASSVSGQGDGYTF
TRBV7-2	.	TRBJ2-7	few	TGTGCCAGCAGCTTAGTGGTAGCGGAGTTCCTCTCCTACGAGCAGTACTTC	CASSLVVAEFLSYEQYF
TRBV5-1	.	TRBJ1-2	.	TGCGCCAGCAGCTCAGAACCCGGGGCTAGCAATGGCTACACCTTC	CASSSEPGASNGYTF
TRBV28	TRBD1	TRBJ1-4	.	TGTGCCAGCTCCGGGGACAGGGTTAATGAAAAACTGTTTTTT	CASSGDRVNEKLFF
TRBV6-1	.	TRBJ1-2	.	TGTGCCAGCAGTGAACGAGCGACTTCTTACAACTATGGCTACACCTTC	CASSERATSYNYGYTF
TRBV7-2	TRBD2	TRBJ2-1	few	TGTGCCAGCAGCTTCGGGCTAGCGGGTTACAATGAGCAGTTCTTC	CASSFGLAGYNEQFF
TRBV7-9	.	TRBJ2-5	.	TGTGCCAGCAGCTCTTCCGGGGCCACCCAGTACTTC	CASSSSGATQYF
TRBV28	.	TRBJ1-1	few	TGTGCCAGCAGTTTTGTAGGGCAGACTGAAGCTTTCTTT	CASSFVGQTEAFF
TRBV3-1	.	TRBJ1-2	.	TGTGCCAGCAGCCAAGGGGCCGCGGGCTACACCTTC	CASSQGAAGYTF
TRBV7-2	TRBD2	TRBJ2-3	few	TGTGCCAGCAGCTTATCCGTGACTAGCGGGGGGCTGACCCTTTTC	CASSLSVTSGGLTLF
TRBV4-3	.	TRBJ2-5	.	TGCGCCAGCAGGGAGGGAGAGACCCAGTACTTC	CASREGETQYF
TRBV6-1	.	TRBJ1-2	.	TGTGCCAGCAGTACCACGACAGTTAACTATGGCTACACCTTC	CASSTTTVNYGYTF
TRBV27	TRBD2	TRBJ2-2	many	TGTGCCAGCAGTTTATCGGGACTAGCGGGGGTCATCCCCGGGGAGCTGTTTTTT	CASSLSGLAGVIPGELFF
TRBV6-2/TRBV6-3	.	TRBJ2-1	many	TGTGCCAGCAGTTACGTCGGAACTAGAAAGGGTGAGCAGTTCTTC	CASSYVGTRKGEQFF
TRBV12-3/TRBV12-4	TRBD2	TRBJ2-1	many	TGTGCCAGCAGTCTGGGACTAGCGGGGGGGACTACCTACAATGAGCAGTTCTTC	CASSLGLAGGTTYNEQFF
TRBV3-1	TRBD1	TRBJ1-5	.	TGTGCCAGCAGCCCTTCAGGGGGTTTAAGGCCCCAGCATTTT	CASSPSGGLRPQHF
TRBV7-3	.	TRBJ2-2	.	TGTGCCAGCAGCCATCGCTCCACCGGGGAGCTGTTTTTT	CASSHRSTGELFF
TRBV20-1	TRBD1	TRBJ2-3	.	TGCAGTGCTAGAGATGGACAGGGCGCAGATACGCAGTATTTT	CSARDGQGADTQYF
TRBV4-3	TRBD2	TRBJ2-1	.	TGCGCCAGCAGCCAAGCTAGGGGGGCGGGAGGGCAAGAGCAGTTCTTC	CASSQARGAGGQEQFF
TRBV20-1	.	TRBJ2-7	.	TGCAGTGCTTTTCTATCCCGGGCGGAGTGGGATTACGAGCAGTACTTC	CSAFLSRAEWDYEQYF
TRBV10-3	.	TRBJ2-7	few	TGTGCCATCAGTCCTCGGACAGATAGATCCTACGAGCAGTACTTC	CAISPRTDRSYEQYF
TRBV25-1	TRBD1	TRBJ1-1	few	TGTGCCAGCAGCCCCGGACAGGGGGCGCCTAGCACTGAAGCTTTCTTT	CASSPGQGAPSTEAFF
TRBV6-5	.	TRBJ1-3	.	TGTGCCAGCAGTTACATCCAGGGCTCTGGAAACACCATATATTTT	CASSYIQGSGNTIYF
TRBV5-6	.	TRBJ2-3	few	TGTGCCAGCAGCTTGGGCGGACAGCTCACAGATACGCAGTATTTT	CASSLGGQLTDTQYF
TRBV12-5	.	TRBJ2-5	many	TGTGCTAGTGGCCCGGGGTCTGGAGAGACCCAGTACTTC	CASGPGSGETQYF
TRBV7-8	.	TRBJ1-2	.	TGTGCCAGCAGCGCCCGTTGGACAGCCTATGGCTACACCTTC	CASSARWTAYGYTF
TRBV6-1	.	TRBJ1-1	.	TGTGCCAGCAGTGTCGAGGGCGCGGTGACTGAAGCTTTCTTT	CASSVEGAVTEAFF
TRBV20-1	TRBD2	TRBJ2-3	.	TGCAGTGCTGGCTTGCGGGGGGGCCGAGATACGCAGTATTTT	CSAGLRGGRDTQYF
TRBV29-1	TRBD2	TRBJ2-1	many	TGCAGCGTTGGGACTAGCCCGTTCTTC	CSVGTSPFF
TRBV7-2	TRBD1	TRBJ1-1	few	TGTGCCAGCAGCCGTGACAGGGCTGGTGAAGCTTTCTTT	CASSRDRAGEAFF
TRBV7-6	TRBD2	TRBJ2-3	many	TGTGCCAGCAGCTTCGGCGGGAGAACAGATACGCAGTATTTT	CASSFGGRTDTQYF
TRBV29-1	TRBD1	TRBJ1-2	.	TGCAGCGTTGAGGCACTATCCTACCCGGCGGGACAGAACCCAAACTATGGCTACACCTTC	CSVEALSYPAGQNPNYGYTF
TRBV6-1	.	TRBJ1-5	.	TGTGCCAGCAGTGATAGCGGCAATCAGCCCCAGCATTTT	CASSDSGNQPQHF
TRBV9	.	TRBJ1-2	few	TGTGCCAGCAGCGTAGCGGCGAGGAGCGATGGCTACACCTTC	CASSVAARSDGYTF
TRBV4-2	TRBD1	TRBJ2-7	many	TGTGCCAGCAGCCAATTCCGGGACAGCCTCTACGAGCAGTACTTC	CASSQFRDSLYEQYF
TRBV9	TRBD2	TRBJ2-7	.	TGTGCCAGCAGCGTAGATCCGGCTAGCGGAATACTATACGAGCAGTACTTC	CASSVDPASGILYEQYF
TRBV20-1	.	TRBJ1-2	few	TGCAGTGCTAGCGACAGAGTCTATGGCTACACCTTC	CSASDRVYGYTF
TRBV29-1	.	TRBJ2-5	many	TGCAGCGTTGGCAGAGTAGAGACCCAGTACTTC	CSVGRVETQYF
TRBV9	.	TRBJ1-1	.	TGTGCCAGCAGCCCCCCCTCGGCTGAAGCTTTCTTT	CASSPPSAEAFF
TRBV5-1	TRBD1	TRBJ2-6	.	TGCGCCAGCGCGAAAAGGACAGGCCTCTCTGGGGCCAACGTCCTGACTTTC	CASAKRTGLSGANVLTF
TRBV6-1	.	TRBJ2-7	few	TGTGCCAGCAGATCCTTCGGCCCCGAGCAGTACTTC	CASRSFGPEQYF
TRBV28	.	TRBJ1-3	.	TGTGCCAGCAGTCCGCGGGCCAGCTCTGGAAACACCATATATTTT	CASSPRASSGNTIYF
TRBV27	.	TRBJ2-1	.	TGTGCCAGCAGTAGTGTGTCCCGCTCCTACAATGAGCAGTTCTTC	CASSSVSRSYNEQFF
TRBV7-2	.	TRBJ2-3	.	TGTGCCAGCAGCTTAAACGGGAGATCAGATACGCAGTATTTT	CASSLNGRSDTQYF
TRBV6-2/TRBV6-3	TRBD1	TRBJ2-7	few	TGTGCCAGCAGTTACTTTTCCGGGACAGGGAGAGAGCAGTACTTC	CASSYFSGTGREQYF
TRBV12-3/TRBV12-4	.	TRBJ2-1	many	TGTGCCAGCACTCCTCGGAGCACCGATGAGCAGTTCTTC	CASTPRSTDEQFF
TRBV3-1	TRBD2	TRBJ2-5	.	TGTGCCAGCAGCCAGGGTAGCGGGAGAGTGGAGACCCAGTACTTC	CASSQGSGRVETQYF
TRBV5-4	.	TRBJ1-1	.	TGTGCCAGCAGCGCGGCGGAACAGGGCAGCAGGAACACTGAAGCTTTCTTT	CASSAAEQGSRNTEAFF
TRBV3-1	.	TRBJ1-2	once	TGTGCCAGCAGGGGCCCGGGGGCGGATCATGGCTACACCTTC	CASRGPGADHGYTF
TRBV24-1	TRBD2	TRBJ2-1	.	TGTGCCACCAGTGACACTTCGTCCGGGACTAGCGGGTACAATGAGCAGTTCTTC	CATSDTSSGTSGYNEQFF
TRBV29-1	TRBD1	TRBJ2-1	many	TGCAGCGTTGAAGGCGCACCAGGGGGCTCCTACAATGAGCAGTTCTTC	CSVEGAPGGSYNEQFF
TRBV6-5	.	TRBJ2-5	.	TGTGCCAGCAGTTCTCGGGAGAGAGAGACCCAGTACTTC	CASSSRERETQYF
TRBV7-9	TRBD2	TRBJ2-3	few	TGTGCCAGCAGCTTAGAGTTTGGCGGGGGACTTTTGAATACGCAGTATTTT	CASSLEFGGGLLNTQYF